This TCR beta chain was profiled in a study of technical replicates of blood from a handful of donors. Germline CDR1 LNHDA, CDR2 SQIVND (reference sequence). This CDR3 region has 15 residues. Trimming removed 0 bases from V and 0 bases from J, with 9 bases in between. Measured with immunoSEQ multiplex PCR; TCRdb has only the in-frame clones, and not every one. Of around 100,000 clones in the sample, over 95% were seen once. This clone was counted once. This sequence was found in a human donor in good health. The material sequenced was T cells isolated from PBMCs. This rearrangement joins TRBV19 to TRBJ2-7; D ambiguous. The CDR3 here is CASSIEFGTSYEQYF. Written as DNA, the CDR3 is TGTGCCAGTAGTATAGAGTTTGGCACCTCCTACGAGCAGTACTTC.